Listed below are T cell receptor beta chains from one sample, sequenced in a study of shared clonotypes between healthy human individuals. Sequencing used immunoSEQ multiplex PCR; TCRdb keeps in-frame clones, though not all of them. This table has roughly 760,000 clones, under 80% appearing once. Sequenced sample: memory CD4+ T cells sorted from blood. These TCRs come from a woman aged 25-40 years in good health. The CDR3 runs from the conserved cysteine through the conserved F or W. A D gene is named only where the DNA matches it firmly. Size tells how often a clone was seen (once, few, many) or the class of an expanded clone, and some rows leave it out.

>TRBJ2-5|NA|TRBD1|TRBV6-5
CASSNNRGLGAQYF
TGTGCCAGCAGTAACAACAGGGGGCTAGGGGCCCAGTACTTC
>TRBJ2-7|NA|TRBD2|TRBV7-6
CASSYAGVYEQYF
TGTGCCAGCAGTTACGCGGGGGTCTACGAGCAGTACTTC
>TRBJ1-4|NA|NA|TRBV11-2
CASTSGPTNEKLFF
TGTGCCAGCACTTCGGGTCCCACTAATGAAAAACTGTTTTTT
>TRBJ2-3|few|NA|TRBV14
CASSQVPDTQYF
TGTGCCAGCAGCCAAGTCCCAGATACGCAGTATTTT
>TRBJ2-2|NA|NA|TRBV5-1
CASSAEQGNTGELFF
TGCGCCAGCAGCGCGGAACAGGGGAACACCGGGGAGCTGTTTTTT
>TRBJ2-1|few|TRBD2|TRBV5-1
CASSTGLAGYNEQFF
TGCGCCAGCAGCACCGGACTAGCGGGGTACAATGAGCAGTTCTTC
>TRBJ2-7|NA|NA|TRBV19
CASSKGGLTYEQYF
TGTGCCAGTAGTAAGGGAGGTTTAACCTACGAGCAGTACTTC
>TRBJ1-4|once|NA|TRBV5-4
CASSFQGQGGEKLFF
TGTGCCAGCAGCTTTCAGGGACAAGGTGGTGAAAAACTGTTTTTT
>TRBJ2-1|NA|NA|TRBV7-6
CASTPIAYNEQFF
TGTGCCAGCACCCCGATAGCCTACAATGAGCAGTTCTTC
>TRBJ1-2|NA|NA|TRBV19
CASSIFRRGYGYTF
TGTGCCAGTAGTATATTTCGGAGGGGCTATGGCTACACCTTC
>TRBJ2-1|few|TRBD2|TRBV7-6
CASSATGLAGYNEQFF
TGTGCCAGCAGCGCCACAGGACTAGCGGGTTACAATGAGCAGTTCTTC
>TRBJ1-2|NA|TRBD1|TRBV5-1
CASSAGQGSGGYTF
TGCGCCAGCAGCGCGGGACAGGGGAGCGGTGGCTACACCTTC
>TRBJ2-1|NA|NA|TRBV5-1
CASQKGDRDEQFF
TGCGCCAGCCAGAAGGGAGATCGGGATGAGCAGTTCTTC
>TRBJ2-5|NA|NA|TRBV5-1
CASSLDLQTQYF
TGCGCCAGCAGCTTGGACTTACAGACCCAGTACTTC
>TRBJ1-3|NA|NA|TRBV6-5
CASSKTGNGNTIYF
TGTGCCAGCAGCAAAACGGGAAACGGAAACACCATATATTTT
>TRBJ1-1|NA|NA|TRBV10-3
CAISEPDRHTEAFF
TGTGCCATCAGTGAGCCGGACAGACACACTGAAGCTTTCTTT
>TRBJ2-3|NA|NA|TRBV5-1
CASSYPTGSSTDTQYF
TGCGCCAGCAGCTACCCCACGGGATCTAGCACAGATACGCAGTATTTT
>TRBJ2-3|NA|NA|TRBV7-2
CASSPYRGRGNTQYF
TGTGCCAGCAGCCCCTACAGGGGACGGGGGAATACGCAGTATTTT
>TRBJ1-1|NA|NA|TRBV18
CASSPNRNAEAFF
TGTGCCAGCTCACCAAACAGGAACGCTGAAGCTTTCTTT
>TRBJ2-6|NA|NA|TRBV7-3
CASSSASAGANVLTF
TGTGCCAGCAGCTCCGCGAGTGCTGGGGCCAACGTCCTGACTTTC
>TRBJ2-5|NA|NA|TRBV5-1
CASSLRGVQETQYF
TGCGCCAGCAGCTTAAGGGGGGTCCAAGAGACCCAGTACTTC
>TRBJ2-5|NA|NA|TRBV30
CAWTPPPGIREQYF
TGTGCCTGGACCCCACCCCCGGGGATCCGAGAGCAGTACTTC
>TRBJ1-2|NA|NA|TRBV6-1
CASSEVGGGPYGYTF
TGTGCCAGCAGTGAAGTTGGCGGAGGGCCCTATGGCTACACCTTC
>TRBJ2-7|NA|TRBD1|TRBV6-5
CASTPGGTGSIEQYF
TGTGCCAGCACTCCCGGCGGGACAGGGTCCATCGAGCAGTACTTC
>TRBJ1-4|NA|NA|TRBV28
CASSLQANEKLFF
TGTGCCAGCAGTTTGCAGGCGAATGAAAAACTGTTTTTT
>TRBJ2-6|few|NA|TRBV18
CASSPGRSGANVLTF
TGTGCCAGCTCACCAGGGCGCTCTGGGGCCAACGTCCTGACTTTC
>TRBJ2-7|NA|NA|TRBV7-2
CASSLEPSSYEQYF
TGTGCCAGCAGCTTAGAACCCAGCTCCTACGAGCAGTACTTC
>TRBJ1-3|few|NA|TRBV7-6
CASSLLLGGSGNTIYF
TGTGCCAGCAGCTTACTTTTGGGGGGTTCTGGAAACACCATATATTTT
>TRBJ2-1|few|TRBD2|TRBV27
CASSSLAGKDEQFF
TGTGCCAGCAGTTCACTAGCGGGTAAGGATGAGCAGTTCTTC
>TRBJ2-7|NA|NA|TRBV10-3
CATSETPSYEQYF
TGTGCCACCTCGGAAACACCTTCCTACGAGCAGTACTTC
>TRBJ2-7|NA|TRBD1|TRBV7-8
CASSLPGTGGSEQYF
TGTGCCAGCAGCTTACCCGGGACAGGGGGTTCCGAGCAGTACTTC
>TRBJ1-5|NA|TRBD1|TRBV6-6
CASSMDRGHQPQHF
TGTGCCAGCAGTATGGACAGGGGGCATCAGCCCCAGCATTTT
>TRBJ2-7|NA|TRBD1|TRBV11-3
CASSMDRYEQYF
TGTGCCAGCAGCATGGACAGGTACGAGCAGTACTTC
>TRBJ2-2|once|TRBD1|TRBV4-2
CASSQGDRDNGELFF
TGTGCCAGCAGCCAAGGGGACAGGGATAACGGGGAGCTGTTTTTT
>TRBJ2-7|many|TRBD1|TRBV28
CASSSTGREQYF
TGTGCCAGCAGTTCGACAGGGCGCGAGCAGTACTTC
>TRBJ1-2|NA|TRBD1|TRBV29-1
CSVPRDSNHYGYTF
TGCAGCGTTCCCCGGGACAGCAACCACTATGGCTACACCTTC
>TRBJ2-7|NA|NA|TRBV29-1
CSVGWETYEQYF
TGCAGCGTTGGATGGGAAACCTACGAGCAGTACTTC